Shown below are 7 T cell receptor beta chains from a single sample sequenced in a study of shared clonotypes between healthy human individuals. Data came from immunoSEQ multiplex PCR; TCRdb stores just in-frame clones and leaves some out. Among 450,000 to 650,000 clones listed, around 80% were seen once. Sequencing used PBMCs. These TCRs come from a woman between 35 and 50 years old in good health. Some clones in this sample may be carry-over from other donors' samples.

This clone has more than one count but fewer than ten. This chain uses TRBV5-1 with TRBJ2-2; 11 bases are shared with TRBD1. Germline CDR1 is SGHRS and CDR2 is YFSETQ. The CDR3 runs 14 residues. V lost 3 bases and J lost 6; bases outside the gene matches: 1. The CDR3, as DNA: TGCGCCAGCAGCTGGGACAGGGGGTCCGGGGAGCTGTTTTTT. It specifies CASSWDRGSGELFF.

To note about this clone: This may come from a read error, since a much larger clone is one base off. Other DNA sequences in this specimen translate into the identical CDR3. The V gene is TRBV11-2, the J gene TRBJ1-1; D is unresolved. This CDR3 is 13 amino acids long. Germline loops: CDR1 SGHAT, CDR2 FQNNGV. As DNA, the CDR3 is TGTGCCAGCAGCTTAGTTGTGAACACCGAAGCTTTCTTT. This gives the protein CASSLVVNTEAFF.

V and J are TRBV14 and TRBJ1-1; D not resolved. The V end lost 4 bases, the J end lost 7 bases, and 13 bases lay between the germline ends. Germline V lookup: CDR1 SGHDN, CDR2 FVKESK. This CDR3 contains 13 residues. The CDR3 region has the DNA TGTGCCAGCAGCCCCCTTAGGGCCGGTGAAGCTTTCTTT. It specifies CASSPLRAGEAFF.

The count of this clone is one. This chain uses TRBV30 with TRBJ1-4; D perhaps matches TRBD1 (5 bases). The germline CDR1 and CDR2 sequences are GTSNPN and SVGIG (reference sequence). V lost 3 bases, J lost 8 bases, and 13 bases lay in between. The CDR3 spans 13 residues. The CDR3 here is CAWSRDEGEKLFF. In DNA, the CDR3 is TGTGCCTGGAGCCGGGACGAGGGCGAAAAACTGTTTTTT.

Points on this clone: Given a far larger clone just one base away, this is likely a sequencing read error. Other DNA sequences in this specimen translate into the identical CDR3. The chain uses TRBV30 and TRBJ1-3; D is possibly TRBD1 (5 bases). The CDR3 sequence is 17 residues long. Germline V gene data show CDR1 as GTSNPN and CDR2 as SVGIG (reference sequence). V was clipped by 3 bases and J by 0 bases, with 18 bases between them. CDR3 region: CAWSVRGRYISGNTIYF. As DNA, the CDR3 is TGTGCCTGGAGCGTTAGGGGTCGGTATATCTCTGGAAACACCATATATTTT.

CDR3 sequence (DNA): TGTGCCAGCAGCTTGGAGACAAACTCCTACAATGAGCAGTTCTTC. This translates into CASSLETNSYNEQFF. This chain joins TRBV5-5 and TRBJ2-1; no definite D call. The CDR3 covers 15 residues. The V end was cut by 0 bases, the J end by 0 bases, with 7 bases between. Germline loops: CDR1 SGHKS, CDR2 YYEKEE (reference sequence).

This rearrangement joins TRBV7-9 to TRBJ2-1, with 8 bases identical to TRBD1. This CDR3 contains 13 residues. Germline CDR1 and CDR2: SEHNR and FQNEAQ (reference sequence). V gave up 5 bases and J gave up 5 bases; unmatched junction bases: 2. The CDR3 spells CASSGQGNNEQFF. Here the CDR3 DNA reads TGTGCCAGCAGCGGACAGGGCAACAATGAGCAGTTCTTC.